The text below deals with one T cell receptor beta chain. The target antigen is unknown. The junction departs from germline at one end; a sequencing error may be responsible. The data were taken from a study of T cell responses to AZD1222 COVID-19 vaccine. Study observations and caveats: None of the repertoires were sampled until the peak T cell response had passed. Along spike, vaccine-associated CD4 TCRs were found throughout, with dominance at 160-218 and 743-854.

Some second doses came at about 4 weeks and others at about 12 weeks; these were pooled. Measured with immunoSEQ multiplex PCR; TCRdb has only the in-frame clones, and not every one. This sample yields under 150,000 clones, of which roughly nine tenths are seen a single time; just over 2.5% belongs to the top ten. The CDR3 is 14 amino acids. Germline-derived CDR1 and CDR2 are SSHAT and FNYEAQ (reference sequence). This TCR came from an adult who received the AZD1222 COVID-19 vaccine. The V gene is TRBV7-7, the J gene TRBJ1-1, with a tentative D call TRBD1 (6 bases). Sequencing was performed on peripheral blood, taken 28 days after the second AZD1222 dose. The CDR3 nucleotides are TGTGCTAGCAGCCCACACACAGGGTCCACTGAAGCTTTCTTT. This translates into CASSPHTGSTEAFF.